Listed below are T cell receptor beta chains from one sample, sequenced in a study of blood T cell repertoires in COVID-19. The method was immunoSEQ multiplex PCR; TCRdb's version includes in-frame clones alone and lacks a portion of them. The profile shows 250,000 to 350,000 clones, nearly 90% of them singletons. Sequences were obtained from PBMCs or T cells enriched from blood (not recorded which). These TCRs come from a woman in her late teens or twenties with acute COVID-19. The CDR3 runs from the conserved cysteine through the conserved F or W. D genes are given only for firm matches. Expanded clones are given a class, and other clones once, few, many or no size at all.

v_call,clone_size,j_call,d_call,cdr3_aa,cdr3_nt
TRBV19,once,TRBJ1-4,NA,CASSRQATNEKLFF,TGTGCCAGTAGTCGGCAGGCAACTAATGAAAAACTGTTTTTT
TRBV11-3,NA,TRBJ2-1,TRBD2,CASSDSGSYNEQFF,TGTGCCAGCAGCGATAGCGGGAGTTACAATGAGCAGTTCTTC
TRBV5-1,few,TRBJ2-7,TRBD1,CASSLVQGNEQYF,TGCGCCAGCAGCTTGGTACAGGGGAACGAGCAGTACTTC
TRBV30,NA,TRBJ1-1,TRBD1,CAQGGRTEAFF,TGTGCCCAAGGGGGCCGCACTGAAGCTTTCTTT
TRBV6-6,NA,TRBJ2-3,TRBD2,CASSHTSGRSTDTQYF,TGTGCCAGCAGTCATACCAGCGGGAGGAGCACAGATACGCAGTATTTT
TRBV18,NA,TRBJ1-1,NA,CASSSTGVNTEAFF,TGTGCCAGCTCATCGACCGGGGTGAACACTGAAGCTTTCTTT
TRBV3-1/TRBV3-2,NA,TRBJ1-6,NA,CASSQDPAPPLHF,TGTGCCAGCAGCCAAGACCCAGCGCCCCCCCTCCACTTT
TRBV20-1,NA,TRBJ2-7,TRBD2,CSASTVTSGSYEQYF,TGCAGTGCTAGTACAGTGACTAGCGGCTCCTACGAGCAGTACTTC
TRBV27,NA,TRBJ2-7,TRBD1,CASRVGTGDYEQYF,TGTGCCAGCAGAGTCGGGACAGGTGACTACGAGCAGTACTTC
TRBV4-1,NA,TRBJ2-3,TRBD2,CASSQPSLAGGEGTQYF,TGCGCCAGCAGCCAACCTTCGCTAGCGGGAGGAGAGGGTACGCAGTATTTT
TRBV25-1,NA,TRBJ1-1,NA,CASSEPGYGMNTEAFF,TGTGCCAGCAGTGAGCCAGGGTACGGAATGAACACTGAAGCTTTCTTT
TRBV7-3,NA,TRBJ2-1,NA,CASSSGERDEQFF,TGTGCCAGCAGCTCCGGGGAGAGGGATGAGCAGTTCTTC
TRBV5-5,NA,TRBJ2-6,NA,CASSLTRPGSGANVLTF,TGTGCCAGCAGCTTGACGAGACCAGGGTCTGGGGCCAACGTCCTGACTTTC
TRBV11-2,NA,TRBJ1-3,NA,CASSLWGDTIYF,TGTGCCAGCAGCTTATGGGGGGACACCATATATTTT
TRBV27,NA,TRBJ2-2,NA,CASSLFRENTGELFF,TGTGCCAGCAGTTTATTCAGGGAGAACACCGGGGAGCTGTTTTTT
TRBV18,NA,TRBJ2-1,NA,CASSPPWQGEGNEQFF,TGTGCCAGCTCACCACCTTGGCAGGGTGAAGGAAATGAGCAGTTCTTC
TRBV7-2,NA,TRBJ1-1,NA,CASSLARTSMNTEAFF,TGTGCCAGCAGCTTAGCACGGACATCTATGAACACTGAAGCTTTCTTT
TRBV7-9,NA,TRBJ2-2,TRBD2,CASSSTSGRAVDTGELFF,TGTGCCAGCAGCTCAACTAGCGGGAGGGCCGTTGACACCGGGGAGCTGTTTTTT
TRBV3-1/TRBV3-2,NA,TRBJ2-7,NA,CASSQGRGREQYF,TGTGCCAGCAGCCAAGGGAGGGGGCGCGAGCAGTACTTC
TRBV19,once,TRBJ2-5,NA,CASSIGRRVTPRETQYF,TGTGCCAGTAGTATAGGAAGAAGAGTCACTCCGAGGGAGACCCAGTACTTC
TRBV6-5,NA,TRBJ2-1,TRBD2,CASSPLAGGYNEQFF,TGTGCCAGCAGCCCACTAGCGGGAGGTTACAATGAGCAGTTCTTC
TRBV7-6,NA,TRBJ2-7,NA,CASSLKTHYEQYF,TGTGCCAGCAGCTTAAAGACACATTACGAGCAGTACTTC
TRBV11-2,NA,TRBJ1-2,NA,CASSLGGDKPGYTF,TGTGCCAGCAGCTTAGGTGGGGACAAACCTGGCTACACCTTC
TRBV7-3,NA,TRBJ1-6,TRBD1,CASSARGSNSPLHF,TGTGCCAGCAGCGCCAGGGGGTCCAATTCACCCCTCCACTTT
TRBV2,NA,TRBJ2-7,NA,CASNDGRGEQYF,TGTGCCAGCAACGACGGACGGGGCGAGCAGTACTTC
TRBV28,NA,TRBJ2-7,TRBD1,CASRPGQGAGYEQYF,TGTGCCAGCAGGCCGGGACAGGGGGCGGGATACGAGCAGTACTTC
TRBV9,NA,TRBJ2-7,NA,CASSDSTTGEQYF,TGTGCCAGCAGCGACTCGACAACCGGCGAGCAGTACTTC
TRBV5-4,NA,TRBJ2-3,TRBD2,CASNGREVADTQYF,TGTGCCAGCAATGGGCGGGAGGTAGCAGATACGCAGTATTTT
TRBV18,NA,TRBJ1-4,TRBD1,CASSAQGGKLFF,TGTGCCAGCTCAGCGCAGGGGGGAAAACTGTTTTTT
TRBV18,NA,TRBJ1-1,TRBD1,CASSPWGQGTEAFF,TGTGCCAGCTCACCATGGGGACAGGGAACTGAAGCTTTCTTT
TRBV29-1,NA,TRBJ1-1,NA,CSVGTQGNTEAFF,TGCAGCGTTGGAACACAGGGGAACACTGAAGCTTTCTTT
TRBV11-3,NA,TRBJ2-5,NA,CASSLEGWAGQETQYF,TGTGCCAGCAGCTTAGAGGGATGGGCAGGGCAAGAGACCCAGTACTTC
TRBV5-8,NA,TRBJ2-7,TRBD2,CASSFAGTSGRGNEQYF,TGTGCCAGCAGCTTTGCCGGGACTAGCGGGAGAGGAAACGAGCAGTACTTC
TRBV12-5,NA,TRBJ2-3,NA,CASGYLLADTQYF,TGTGCTAGTGGTTACTTACTTGCAGATACGCAGTATTTT
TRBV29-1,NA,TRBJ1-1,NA,CSVLDRGAFF,TGCAGCGTTTTGGACCGGGGAGCTTTCTTT
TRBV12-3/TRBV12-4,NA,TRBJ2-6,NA,CASSEAGANVLTF,TGTGCCAGCAGTGAGGCAGGGGCCAACGTCCTGACTTTC
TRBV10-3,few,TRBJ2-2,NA,CAINGGQGTGELFF,TGTGCCATCAACGGGGGGCAGGGCACCGGGGAGCTGTTTTTT
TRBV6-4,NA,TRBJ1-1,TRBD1,CASRHRGGTEAFF,TGTGCCAGCAGGCACAGGGGAGGCACTGAAGCTTTCTTT
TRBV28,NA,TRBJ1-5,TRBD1,CASSLITGAILYSNQPQHF,TGTGCCAGCAGTTTAATAACAGGGGCGATCCTCTACAGCAATCAGCCCCAGCATTTT
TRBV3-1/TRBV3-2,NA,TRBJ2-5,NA,CASSQSLVQETQYF,TGTGCCAGCAGCCAAAGCCTAGTTCAAGAGACCCAGTACTTC
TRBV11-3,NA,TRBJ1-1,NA,CASSPIGGTEAFF,TGTGCCAGCAGCCCAATCGGGGGGACTGAAGCTTTCTTT
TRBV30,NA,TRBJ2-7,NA,CAWSPSRGNNYEQYF,TGTGCCTGGAGCCCTTCTAGGGGGAACAACTACGAGCAGTACTTC
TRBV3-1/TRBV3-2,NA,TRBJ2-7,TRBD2,CASSPGLAVTYEQYF,TGTGCCAGCAGCCCCGGACTAGCGGTAACCTACGAGCAGTACTTC
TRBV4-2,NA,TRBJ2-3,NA,CASSQLTSTDTQYF,TGTGCCAGCAGCCAATTGACATCCACAGATACGCAGTATTTT
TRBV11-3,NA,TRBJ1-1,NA,CASSLGPGMNTEAFF,TGTGCCAGCAGCTTAGGGCCGGGGATGAACACTGAAGCTTTCTTT
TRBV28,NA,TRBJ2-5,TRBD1,CASSDLDRGQETQYF,TGTGCCAGCAGTGACTTGGACAGGGGGCAAGAGACCCAGTACTTC
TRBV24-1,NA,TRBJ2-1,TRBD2,CATSDTRLAGGNEQFF,TGTGCCACCAGTGATACCCGACTAGCGGGAGGCAATGAGCAGTTCTTC
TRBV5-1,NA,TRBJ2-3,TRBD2,CASSSLMEREGQPDTQYF,TGCGCCAGCAGCTCCCTGATGGAGCGGGAGGGCCAACCAGATACGCAGTATTTT
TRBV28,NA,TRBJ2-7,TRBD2,CASSFAASGRALEQYF,TGTGCCAGCAGTTTTGCGGCTAGCGGGAGGGCACTCGAGCAGTACTTC
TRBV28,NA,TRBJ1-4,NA,CASSLLTGQVEKLFF,TGTGCCAGCAGTTTACTGACAGGTCAAGTCGAAAAACTGTTTTTT
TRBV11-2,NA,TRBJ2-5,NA,CASSLPASGRQTQYF,TGTGCCAGCAGCCTCCCGGCCAGTGGGAGACAGACCCAGTACTTC
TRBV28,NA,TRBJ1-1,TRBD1,CASSWGQGNTEAFF,TGTGCCAGCAGTTGGGGACAGGGGAACACTGAAGCTTTCTTT
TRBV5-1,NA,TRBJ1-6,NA,CASSYGTRSGPTSPLHF,TGCGCCAGCAGCTATGGGACAAGGTCGGGTCCCACTTCACCCCTCCACTTT
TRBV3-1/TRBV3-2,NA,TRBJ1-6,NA,CASRLTGSQYNSPLHF,TGTGCCAGCAGGCTTACAGGGAGTCAATATAATTCACCCCTCCACTTT
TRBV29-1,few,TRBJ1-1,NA,CSVRAGTEAFF,TGCAGCGTTAGGGCAGGGACTGAAGCTTTCTTT
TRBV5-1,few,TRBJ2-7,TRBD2,CASSLTSGSYEQYF,TGCGCCAGCAGCTTAACTAGCGGCTCCTACGAGCAGTACTTC